This T cell receptor beta chain was retrieved from a study of EBV T-cell therapy then PD-1 blockade in nasopharyngeal carcinoma. V dropped 4 bases and J dropped 10; count of bases not matched to a gene: 5. Germline CDR1 PRHDT, CDR2 FYEKMQ (reference sequence). The CDR3 runs to 14 residues. The sample's treatment: AdE1-LMPpoly-expanded autologous EBV-specific T-cell therapy followed by anti-PD-1 nivolumab. A remark on this clone: Its antigen is as yet unknown.

Assay used: immunoSEQ multiplex PCR; TCRdb lists only in-frame clones, some missing. The sample consists of some 19,000 clones, approximately 88% of them appearing once. Sequencing was performed on CD8+ T cells from blood, taken at roughly day 35 from a patient whose treatment included autologous EBV-specific T cells and nivolumab. This receptor was taken from a man aged 40-55 years with nasopharyngeal carcinoma. This chain links TRBV13 with TRBJ1-6, with TRBD1 matching over 9 bases. The CDR3 DNA sequence: TGTGCCAGCAGCTACGGGGACAGGGACTCACCCCTCCACTTT. Translation gives CASSYGDRDSPLHF.